The entry that follows covers one T cell receptor beta chain sequence. This entry comes from a study of blood T cell repertoires in COVID-19. Study-wide background: The United States, Italy and Spain provided the acute and convalescent COVID-19 samples. T cells, B-cell-depleted T cells, or PBMCs supplied cDNA or gDNA.

The CDR3 is 15 amino acids. Germline CDR1 is MNHEY and CDR2 is SVGAGI. Trimming shortened V by 3 bases and J by 7 bases, and 17 bases separated the two germline ends. In the original processing: Amplifying reference gene primers gave estimates of nucleated cell counts. TCRdb keeps only in-frame clones here, not all; method: immunoSEQ multiplex PCR. That table furnishes V, J and clone size, whereas the DNA furnished D and trimming. The data contain under 300,000 clones, 85% of them singletons. This rearrangement joins TRBV6-5 to TRBJ2-3; D may be TRBD2 (6 bases). Sequencing used peripheral blood. The receptor's source is a human donor in a cohort sampled during active COVID-19. Here the CDR3 reads CASSYQYSGAHTQYF. DNA for the CDR3: TGTGCCAGCAGTTATCAGTACTCGGGAGCCCATACGCAGTATTTT.